The clone carrying this TCR beta chain was detected once. These data originate in a study of blood T cell repertoires in COVID-19. Profiled with immunoSEQ multiplex PCR; TCRdb holds only in-frame clones, not every one. Of roughly 250,000 clones in the sample, around nine tenths were seen once. Sequenced input: peripheral blood. This receptor was identified in a woman in her 40s who had recovered from COVID-19.

CDR3 sequence (DNA): TGTGCCAGCAGCTCTGGCCGGGGGTACACTGAAGCTTTCTTT. Its translation: CASSSGRGYTEAFF. This chain joins TRBV5-8 and TRBJ1-1; maybe TRBD1 (5 bases). Germline CDR1 is SGHTS and CDR2 is YDEGEE. CDR3 length: 14 amino acids. Trimming shortened V by 3 bases and J by 3 bases, and 12 bases separated the two germline ends.